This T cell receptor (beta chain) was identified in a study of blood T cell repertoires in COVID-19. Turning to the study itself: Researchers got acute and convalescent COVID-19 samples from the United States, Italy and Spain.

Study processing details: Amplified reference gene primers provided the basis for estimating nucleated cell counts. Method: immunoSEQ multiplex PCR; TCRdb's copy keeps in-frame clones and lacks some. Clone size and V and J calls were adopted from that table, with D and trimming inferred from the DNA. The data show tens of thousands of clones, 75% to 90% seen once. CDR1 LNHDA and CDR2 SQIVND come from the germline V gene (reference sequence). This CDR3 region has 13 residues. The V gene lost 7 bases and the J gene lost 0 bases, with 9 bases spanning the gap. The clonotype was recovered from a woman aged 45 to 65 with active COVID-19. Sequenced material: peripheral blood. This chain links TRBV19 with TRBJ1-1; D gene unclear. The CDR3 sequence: CASKTFMNTEAFF. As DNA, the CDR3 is TGTGCCAGTAAAACATTCATGAACACTGAAGCTTTCTTT.